Listed here are 14 T cell receptor beta chains from one sample, sequenced in a study of monozygotic twins with inflammatory bowel disease (dated by TCRdb to the late 2010s). Preparation of the library involved 5' RACE. Instrument used: Illumina HiSeq 2500. TCRdb reprocessed the raw reads; every CDR3 protein sequence is a single record, and DNA is not supplied. The sample's table covers approximately 300,000 distinct CDR3 sequences. The ten largest clones capture 5.5% to 6.5% of the sample. Source material: blood. The receptors stem from a human donor with ulcerative colitis or Crohn's disease, or a healthy co-twin of an affected twin (not recorded which).

The chain uses TRBV19 and TRBJ2-3; no DNA is available, so the TRBD2 call from TCRdb remains unchecked. Per germline, CDR1 LNHDA and CDR2 SQIVND (reference sequence). The CDR3 sequence is 17 residues long. The CDR3 here is CASLPAIGQDLTDTQYF.

The chain links TRBV30 to TRBJ1-1; lacking DNA, the TRBD1 call made by TCRdb goes unchecked. Germline assignment: CDR1 GTSNPN and CDR2 SVGIG (reference sequence). This CDR3 is 14 amino acids long. The CDR3: CAWSRQGIGAEAFF. Together with reference TRBV30 and TRBJ1-1, the CDR3 gives the full variable domain: SQTIHQWPATLVQPVGSPLSLECTVEGTSNPNLYWYRQAAGRGLQLLFYSVGIGQISSEVPQNLSASRPQDRQFILSSKKLLLSDSGFYLCAWSRQGIGAEAFFGQGTRLTVV.

The chain is built from TRBV7-2 and TRBJ1-2; absent DNA, TCRdb's TRBD1 call cannot be checked. There are 14 residues in the CDR3. CDR1 is SGHTA, CDR2 FQGNSA, per germline. Here the CDR3 reads CASSSGTAYYGYTF.

This chain links TRBV5-5 with TRBJ1-6; TCRdb gives TRBD1 as the D gene, but with no DNA this cannot be confirmed. The CDR3 consists of 15 residues. The V gene's germline CDR1 is SGHKS and CDR2 YYEKEE (reference sequence). CDR3 sequence reads: CASRSGQGTNSPLHF.

This chain joins TRBV5-6 and TRBJ2-3. The CDR3 extends over 15 amino acids. Germline V gives CDR1 SGHDT, CDR2 YYEEEE. CDR3 sequence: CASSFLTPTTDTQYF.

The genes are TRBV30 and TRBJ1-1. CDR3 length equals 14 residues. The V gene's germline CDR1 is GTSNPN and CDR2 SVGIG (reference sequence). The CDR3 region is CAWIKRLLVAEAFF. The full variable domain, completed using reference TRBV30 and TRBJ1-1, is SQTIHQWPATLVQPVGSPLSLECTVEGTSNPNLYWYRQAAGRGLQLLFYSVGIGQISSEVPQNLSASRPQDRQFILSSKKLLLSDSGFYLCAWIKRLLVAEAFFGQGTRLTVV.

The chain employs TRBV12-3 or TRBV12-4 and TRBJ1-1. The CDR3 is made up of 11 amino acids. CDR3 in amino acids: CASSFGLRAFF.

V gene TRBV5-5 combines with J gene TRBJ1-1. Germline V gene sequence: CDR1 SGHKS, CDR2 YYEKEE (reference sequence). This CDR3 is 16 amino acids long. The CDR3 sequence is CASSLDLWVTNTEAFF.

The chain joins TRBV20-1 to TRBJ2-7. Per germline, CDR1 DFQATT and CDR2 SNEGSKA (reference sequence). CDR3 size: 11 residues. CDR3 protein: CSAPESYEQYF.

The CDR3 loop reads CASNKGSSYNSPLHF. The chain employs TRBV28 and TRBJ1-6. Germline V gene data show CDR1 as MDHEN and CDR2 as SYDVKM. CDR3 length: 15 residues.

This chain uses TRBV4-1 with TRBJ2-7; the D gene TCRdb calls, TRBD2, cannot be checked with no DNA. The CDR3 loop spans 14 amino acids. CDR1 and CDR2 (germline): MGHRA, YSYEKL. This CDR3 is CASSQQYSGTEQYF.

J is TRBJ2-1 and V is TRBV12-3 or TRBV12-4; with no DNA, the TCRdb D assignment of TRBD1 cannot be verified. The CDR3 is 16 residues long. CDR3 in amino acids: CARGAGTESSYNEQFF.

This chain links TRBV20-1 with TRBJ2-5; as DNA is missing, the TRBD2 call by TCRdb cannot be tested. This CDR3 spans 13 amino acids. The germline CDR1 and CDR2 sequences are DFQATT and SNEGSKA (reference sequence). CDR3 region: CSARPPWLETQYF.

This rearrangement joins TRBV5-1 to TRBJ2-1; TCRdb designates TRBD1, a call that cannot be tested without DNA. The V gene's germline CDR1 is SGHRS and CDR2 YFSETQ. The length of the CDR3 is 19 residues. CDR3 loop: CASSSKIIPRSSTYNEQFF.